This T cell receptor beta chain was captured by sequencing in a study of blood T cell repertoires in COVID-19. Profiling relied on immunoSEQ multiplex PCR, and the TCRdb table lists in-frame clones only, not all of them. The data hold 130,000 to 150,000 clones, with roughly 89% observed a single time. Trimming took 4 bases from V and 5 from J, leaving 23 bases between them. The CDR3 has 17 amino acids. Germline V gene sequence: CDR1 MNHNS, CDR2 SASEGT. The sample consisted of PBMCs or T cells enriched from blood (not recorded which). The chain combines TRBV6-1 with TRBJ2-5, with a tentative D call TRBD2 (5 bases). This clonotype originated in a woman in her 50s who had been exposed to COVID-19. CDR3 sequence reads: CASSAKVATGVGETQYF. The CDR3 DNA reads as TGTGCCAGCAGTGCTAAAGTAGCGACTGGGGTGGGGGAGACCCAGTACTTC.